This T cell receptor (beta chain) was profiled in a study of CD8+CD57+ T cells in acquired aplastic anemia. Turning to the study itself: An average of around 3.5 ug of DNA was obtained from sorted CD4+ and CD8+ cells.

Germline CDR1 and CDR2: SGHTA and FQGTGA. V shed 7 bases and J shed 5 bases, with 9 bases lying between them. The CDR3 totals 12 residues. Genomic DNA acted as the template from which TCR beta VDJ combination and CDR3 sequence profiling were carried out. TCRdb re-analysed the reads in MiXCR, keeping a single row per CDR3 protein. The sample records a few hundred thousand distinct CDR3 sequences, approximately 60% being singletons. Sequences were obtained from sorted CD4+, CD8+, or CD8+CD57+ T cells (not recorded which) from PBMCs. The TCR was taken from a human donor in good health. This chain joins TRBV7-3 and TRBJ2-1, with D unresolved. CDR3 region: CASTPSHNEQFF. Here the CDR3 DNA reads TGTGCCAGCACACCCAGCCACAATGAGCAGTTCTTC.